The 31 T cell receptor beta chains below come from one sample, sequenced in a study of human thymus T cells. Generated by immunoSEQ multiplex PCR, the TCRdb table keeps only in-frame clones and is missing some. The sample lists some 46,000 clones; about 95% were seen once. Material for sequencing was blood. These receptors all stem from a girl less than two years old with a congenital heart defect but otherwise immunologically healthy.

Only a few counts were recorded for this clone. The chain joins TRBV19 to TRBJ1-1, with a weak D call TRBD1 (5 bases). Germline CDR1 and CDR2: LNHDA and SQIVND (reference sequence). Trimming shortened V by 10 bases and J by 0 bases, and 9 bases separated the two germline ends. This CDR3 contains 12 residues. CDR3 sequence: CATGTVNTEAFF. CDR3 DNA: TGTGCCACCGGGACGGTGAACACTGAAGCTTTCTTT.

The chain carries TRBV19 and TRBJ2-5, with TRBD2 identical over 8 bases. There are 16 residues in the CDR3. Germline CDR1 and CDR2: LNHDA and SQIVND (reference sequence). The V gene end was trimmed by 3 bases and the J gene end by 4 bases; junction bases not matched to a gene: 10. CDR3 bases: TGTGCCAGTAGTATCGGGGCGGGGGGCCAAAGAGAGACCCAGTACTTC. The encoded protein is CASSIGAGGQRETQYF.

This clone appeared a single time. This chain connects TRBV9 to TRBJ2-1; 8 nucleotides match TRBD2. This CDR3 has 15 amino acids. Germline V gene lookup returns CDR1 SGDLS and CDR2 YYNGEE. V shed 6 bases, J shed 0 bases, and the junction held 5 bases outside the gene matches. CDR3 protein: CASTGGGISYNEQFF. CDR3 nucleotide sequence: TGTGCCAGCACCGGCGGGGGGATCTCCTACAATGAGCAGTTCTTC.

Regarding this clone: Germline is not matched at one junction end, which may reflect a read error. The rearrangement joins TRBV29-1 to TRBJ2-7; D gene ambiguous. Germline assignment: CDR1 SQVTM and CDR2 ANQGSEA. The CDR3 runs 12 residues. CDR3 residues: CSAAEGRDLIRF. The CDR3, as DNA: TGCAGCGCCGCTGAAGGAAGGGATTTGATCCGATTC.

The sample holds a few counts of this clone. The chain uses TRBV30 and TRBJ1-1, with D maybe TRBD1 (5 bases). The germline V gene has CDR1 GTSNPN and CDR2 SVGIG (reference sequence). V was pared by 2 bases and J by 0 bases, with 13 bases between. The CDR3 loop spans 15 amino acids. CDR3 in amino acids: CAWSTSGTVNTEAFF. The CDR3 DNA reads as TGTGCCTGGAGTACCTCCGGGACGGTGAACACTGAAGCTTTCTTT.

The V call is TRBV11-3, the J call TRBJ2-1, with 11 nucleotides matching TRBD1. The junction had 5 bases not matched to a gene; V was cut back by 6 bases and J by 10 bases. Germline V CDR1 and CDR2: SGHNT, YENEEA. This CDR3 contains 13 residues. The CDR3 DNA is TGTGCCAGCAGTCCGGACAGGGGGCCGGAGCAGTTCTTC. Protein product: CASSPDRGPEQFF.

The chain employs TRBV7-9 and TRBJ2-2; no clear D gene. The CDR3 sequence is 14 residues long. Germline V CDR1 and CDR2: SEHNR, FQNEAQ (reference sequence). V was pared by 4 bases and J by 6 bases, with 12 bases between. This CDR3 reads CASSWRWWAGELFF. The CDR3 region has the DNA TGTGCCAGCAGCTGGCGATGGTGGGCCGGGGAGCTGTTTTTT.

V gene TRBV14 combines with J gene TRBJ2-3; D is ambiguous. This CDR3 is 14 amino acids long. Germline V gene data show CDR1 as SGHDN and CDR2 as FVKESK. V gave up 0 bases and J gave up 2 bases, with 6 bases separating them. CDR3 region: CASSQDQPTDTQYF. The CDR3 DNA reads TGTGCCAGCAGCCAAGACCAACCCACAGATACGCAGTATTTT.

The chain is built from TRBV20-1 and TRBJ1-2, with D uncertain. The CDR3 has 9 residues. The V end was cut by 6 bases, the J end by 6 bases, with 5 bases between. Per germline, CDR1 DFQATT and CDR2 SNEGSKA (reference sequence). CDR3 in DNA: TGCAGTGCACCGAATGGCTACACCTTC. Residues: CSAPNGYTF.

The chain couples TRBV5-4 to TRBJ2-1; 13 bases are a match to TRBD2. Unmatched junction bases numbered 7, after V lost 7 bases and J lost 3 bases. The CDR3 covers 16 residues. CDR1 and CDR2 from the germline V gene are SGHNT and YYREEE (reference sequence). CDR3 loop: CASRRTSGSIYNEQFF. The CDR3 nucleotides are TGTGCCAGCCGCCGGACTAGCGGGAGCATCTACAATGAGCAGTTCTTC.

The genes are TRBV5-6 and TRBJ1-1; D gene ambiguous. CDR3 length: 16 amino acids. V was pared by 3 bases and J by 3 bases, with 18 bases between. Germline CDR1 is SGHDT and CDR2 is YYEEEE. The DNA for the CDR3 is TGTGCCAGCAGCTCAGTGTTGGGGTCGCAGGACACTGAAGCTTTCTTT. This encodes CASSSVLGSQDTEAFF.

J is TRBJ1-1 and V is TRBV10-3, with TRBD1 matching over 8 bases. The CDR3 sequence is 15 residues long. The V gene's germline CDR1 is ENHRY and CDR2 SYGVKD. V gave up 3 bases and J gave up 6 bases; unmatched junction bases: 9. The CDR3 region is CAISERDRYLSEAFF. CDR3 in DNA: TGTGCCATCAGTGAAAGGGACAGGTACCTTTCTGAAGCTTTCTTT.

The chain recombines TRBV19 with TRBJ2-7; 7 positions match TRBD2. Germline loops: CDR1 LNHDA, CDR2 SQIVND (reference sequence). V was pared by 5 bases and J by 5 bases, with 9 bases of the junction left unmatched. This CDR3 is built from 14 residues. The CDR3 here is CASSSPGRGNEQYF. Written as DNA, the CDR3 is TGTGCCAGTAGTTCCCCGGGGAGGGGCAACGAGCAGTACTTC.

This chain joins TRBV14 and TRBJ2-5; tentatively, D is TRBD1 (5 bases). The CDR3 is 14 amino acids. Germline loops: CDR1 SGHDN, CDR2 FVKESK. Trimming removed 4 bases at V and 5 bases at J, with 14 bases between. CDR3 DNA sequence: TGTGCCAGCAGCCTGGCAGGGTCTATGGAGACCCAGTACTTC. It translates to CASSLAGSMETQYF. Full variable domain (outside the CDR3, taken from reference TRBV14 and TRBJ2-5): EAGVTQFPSHSVIEKGQTVTLRCDPISGHDNLYWYRRVMGKEIKFLLHFVKESKQDESGMPNNRFLAERTGGTYSTLKVQPAELEDSGVYFCASSLAGSMETQYFGPGTRLLVL.

The CDR3 bases are TGTGCCAGCAGTCCCGGGGACAGGGGTAAGCCCCAGCATTTT. Its protein is CASSPGDRGKPQHF. The chain joins TRBV2 to TRBJ1-5, with 10 bases lining up with TRBD1. This CDR3 is built from 14 residues. Germline CDR1 reads SNHLY; CDR2 reads FYNNEI. J was trimmed by 8 bases and V by 5 bases; bases with no gene match: 6.

This clone was seen a single time. V and J are TRBV5-8 and TRBJ2-1; D may be TRBD1 or TRBD2 (5 bases each). The CDR3 consists of 18 residues. From germline, CDR1 is SGHTS and CDR2 YDEGEE. The V gene lost 0 bases and the J gene lost 6 bases, with 22 bases spanning the gap. For the CDR3, the DNA is TGTGCCAGCAGCTTGGCCGGGGCTTTTCCCCGCCGGCCCAATGAGCAGTTCTTC. Protein: CASSLAGAFPRRPNEQFF.

The chain joins TRBV10-3 to TRBJ1-5; D is undetermined. The CDR3 is 13 amino acids. Trimming removed 2 bases from V and 7 bases from J, with 9 bases in between. Per germline, CDR1 ENHRY and CDR2 SYGVKD. The CDR3 DNA sequence: TGTGCCATCAGTGAGAGGGTGGAACAGCCCCAGCATTTT. Encoded protein: CAISERVEQPQHF.

The chain joins TRBV6-5 to TRBJ1-2; 10 nucleotides align to TRBD1. With 8 bases clipped from V and 7 bases from J, the junction kept 7 bases outside the gene matches. Germline values: CDR1 MNHEY, CDR2 SVGAGI. This CDR3 is built from 13 residues. DNA of the CDR3: TGTGCCAGCCACCCGGACAGGGGGTCTGGCTACACCTTC. Translation gives CASHPDRGSGYTF.

V gene TRBV4-1 combines with J gene TRBJ2-3; tentatively, D is TRBD2 (5 bases). Trimming pared 0 bases from V and 1 base from J, leaving 14 bases between. Germline CDR1 is MGHRA and CDR2 is YSYEKL. This CDR3 region has 17 residues. In DNA form, the CDR3 reads TGCGCCAGCAGCCAAGACGAACTAGTTTTGGGCACAGATACGCAGTATTTT. Translating it yields CASSQDELVLGTDTQYF.

Details on this clone: Other DNA variants within this sample encode the same CDR3. The V gene is TRBV5-6, the J gene TRBJ2-5; D is unclear. There are 16 residues in the CDR3. V was trimmed by 0 bases and J by 1 base, leaving 13 bases between them. Germline V gene lookup returns CDR1 SGHDT and CDR2 YYEEEE. This chain's CDR3 is CASSLDFAQAQETQYF. CDR3 bases: TGTGCCAGCAGCTTGGATTTCGCCCAGGCCCAAGAGACCCAGTACTTC.

J is TRBJ1-2 and V is TRBV25-1; D is uncertain. Per germline, CDR1 MGHDK and CDR2 SYGVNS. The CDR3 extends over 14 amino acids. The V and J ends lost 4 bases and 5 bases respectively, with 14 bases between them. The CDR3 sequence: CASSVLGQFYGYTF. CDR3 nucleotide sequence: TGTGCCAGCAGTGTCTTAGGGCAATTTTATGGCTACACCTTC.

This chain joins TRBV5-1 and TRBJ2-2; D is unresolved. Germline V CDR1 and CDR2: SGHRS, YFSETQ. This CDR3 has 17 residues. The V end lost 5 bases, the J end lost 3 bases, and 20 bases lay between the germline ends. The CDR3 DNA follows: TGCGCCAGCAGTCCCGACATCAGCACAATTCACACCGGGGAGCTGTTTTTT. Amino acid sequence: CASSPDISTIHTGELFF.

The V gene is TRBV7-2, the J gene TRBJ2-1, with 8 bases aligning to TRBD2. Germline CDR1 SGHTA, CDR2 FQGNSA. The CDR3 spans 15 residues. V was pared by 6 bases and J by 4 bases, with 8 bases of the junction left unmatched. The CDR3 DNA is TGTGCCAGCAGGAAAAGCGGGAGAATTTACAATGAGCAGTTCTTC. It codes for CASRKSGRIYNEQFF.

The chain couples TRBV6-5 to TRBJ2-5, with a possible D match to TRBD2 (7 bases). Trimming stripped 4 bases from V and 4 bases from J, with 16 bases between. The germline V gene encodes CDR1 MNHEY and CDR2 SVGAGI. This CDR3 has 15 residues. The CDR3 sequence: CASSWGAGVLETQYF. In DNA form, the CDR3 reads TGTGCCAGCAGTTGGGGGGCGGGAGTATTAGAGACCCAGTACTTC.

The chain recombines TRBV25-1 with TRBJ2-1; perhaps TRBD2 as D (5 bases). The germline V gene has CDR1 MGHDK and CDR2 SYGVNS. Trimming pared 3 bases from V and 1 base from J, leaving 16 bases between. CDR3 size: 17 residues. In nucleotides, the CDR3 is TGTGCCAGCAGTGACGGGAAGGGTCTTGGGTCCTACAATGAGCAGTTCTTC. It encodes CASSDGKGLGSYNEQFF.

This chain joins TRBV4-3 and TRBJ2-1, with D hard to call. Germline assignment: CDR1 LGHNA and CDR2 YSLEER. Trimming stripped 0 bases from V and 13 bases from J, with 13 bases between. The CDR3 is 13 residues long. CDR3 residues: CASSQEPSRAQFF. CDR3 DNA: TGCGCCAGCAGCCAAGAACCATCCAGAGCACAGTTCTTC.

This clone came up once. V and J are TRBV5-1 and TRBJ2-1, with 8 bases that match TRBD2. The CDR3 sequence is 14 residues long. CDR1 is SGHRS, CDR2 YFSETQ, per germline. Losses at the gene ends were 4 bases for V and 10 bases for J; bases not matched to a gene: 10. The CDR3 DNA sequence: TGCGCCAGCAGCCCGGGACTAGGGGAGAGGGAGCAGTTCTTC. The encoded protein is CASSPGLGEREQFF.

The V and J genes are TRBV2 and TRBJ1-5; D is uncertain. The CDR3 contains 15 residues. V gave up 1 base and J gave up 4 bases, with 11 bases separating them. Germline values: CDR1 SNHLY, CDR2 FYNNEI. This CDR3 is CASSEVAGLNQPQHF. As DNA, the CDR3 is TGTGCCAGCAGTGAAGTGGCGGGCCTGAATCAGCCCCAGCATTTT.

This clone was seen only once. The gene calls are TRBV5-1 and TRBJ2-5, with 13 bases aligning to TRBD2. Losses at the gene ends were 3 bases for V and 4 bases for J; bases not matched to a gene: 3. Germline-derived CDR1 and CDR2 are SGHRS and YFSETQ. CDR3 length equals 15 residues. CDR3 DNA sequence: TGCGCCAGCAGCTACAGGACTAGCGGGAGAGAGACCCAGTACTTC. It codes for CASSYRTSGRETQYF. The full variable domain, rest sourced from reference TRBV5-1 and TRBJ2-5, is KAGVTQTPRYLIKTRGQQVTLSCSPISGHRSVSWYQQTPGQGLQFLFEYFSETQRNKGNFPGRFSGRQFSNSRSEMNVSTLELGDSALYLCASSYRTSGRETQYFGPGTRLLVL.

This chain links TRBV7-2 with TRBJ2-5, with TRBD2 as a possible D gene (7 bases). Germline CDR1 is SGHTA and CDR2 is FQGNSA. V was pared by 4 bases and J by 3 bases, with 24 bases between. This CDR3 is 18 amino acids long. The CDR3 bases are TGTGCCAGCAGCTCCGGCCGGTACTATCAAGGGGGGGAAGAGACCCAGTACTTC. This encodes CASSSGRYYQGGEETQYF.

This sequence joins TRBV19 and TRBJ1-1, with D uncertain. The germline gives CDR1 LNHDA, CDR2 SQIVND (reference sequence). The CDR3 consists of 14 residues. Trimming removed 6 bases at V and 5 bases at J, with 16 bases between. In DNA form, the CDR3 reads TGTGCCAGTAGGGGCAGATCGCGTGCGACTGAAGCTTTCTTT. The encoded protein is CASRGRSRATEAFF.